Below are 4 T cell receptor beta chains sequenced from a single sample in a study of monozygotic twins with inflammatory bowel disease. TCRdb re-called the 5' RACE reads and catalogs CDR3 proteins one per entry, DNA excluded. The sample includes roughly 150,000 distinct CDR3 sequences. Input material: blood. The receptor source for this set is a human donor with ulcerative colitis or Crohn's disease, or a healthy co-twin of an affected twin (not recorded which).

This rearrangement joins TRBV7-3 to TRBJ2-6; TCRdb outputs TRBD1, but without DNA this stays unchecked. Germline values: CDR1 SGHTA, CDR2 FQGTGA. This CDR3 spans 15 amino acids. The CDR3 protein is CASSATGVGANVLTF.

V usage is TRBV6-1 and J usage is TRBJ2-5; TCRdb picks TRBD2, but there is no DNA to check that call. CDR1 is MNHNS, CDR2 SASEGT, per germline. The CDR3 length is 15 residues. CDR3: CASTLGPGTKETQYF.

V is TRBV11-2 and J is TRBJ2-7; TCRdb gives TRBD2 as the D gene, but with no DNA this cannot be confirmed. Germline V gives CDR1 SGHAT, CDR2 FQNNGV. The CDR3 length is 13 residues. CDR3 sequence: CASSPAVSYEQYF.

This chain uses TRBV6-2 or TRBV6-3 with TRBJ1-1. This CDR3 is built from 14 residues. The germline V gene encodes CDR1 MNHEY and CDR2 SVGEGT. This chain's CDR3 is CASRLSAGRTEAFF.